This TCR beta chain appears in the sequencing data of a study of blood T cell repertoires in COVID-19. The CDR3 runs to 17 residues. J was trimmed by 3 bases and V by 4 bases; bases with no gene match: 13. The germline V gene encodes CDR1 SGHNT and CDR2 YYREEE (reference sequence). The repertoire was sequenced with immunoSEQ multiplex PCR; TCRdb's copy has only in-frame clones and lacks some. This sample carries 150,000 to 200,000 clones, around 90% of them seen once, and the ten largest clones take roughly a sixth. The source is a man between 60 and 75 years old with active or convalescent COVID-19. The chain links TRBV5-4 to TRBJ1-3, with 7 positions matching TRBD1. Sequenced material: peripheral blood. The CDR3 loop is CASSTPRQGGIGNTIYF. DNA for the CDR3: TGTGCCAGCAGCACCCCCCGACAGGGAGGAATTGGAAACACCATATATTTT.